These T cell receptor beta chains were read from a single sample in a study of cytomegalovirus exposure and HLA in healthy donors. The assay was immunoSEQ multiplex PCR, and TCRdb's table has in-frame clones only and misses some. The data show fewer than 250,000 clones, roughly 80% seen once. Sequencing used PBMCs. These receptor sequences come from a woman between 18 and 29 years old in good health and CMV-seronegative. CDR3s include the opening cysteine and the closing phenylalanine or tryptophan. The D gene is left open where the match is weak. Clone size is stated in some rows and not others, as once, few, many or a class when expanded.

len	v_gene	j_gene	abundance	d_gene	CDR3aa	CDR3nt
16	TRBV9	TRBJ2-1	.	TRBD2	CASSVEMRGAYNEQFF	TGTGCCAGCAGCGTAGAAATGCGGGGGGCCTACAATGAGCAGTTCTTC
17	TRBV5-4	TRBJ1-3	.	.	CASSLGVRGRFGNTIYF	TGTGCCAGCAGCTTGGGGGTGCGGGGGCGCTTTGGAAACACCATATATTTT
13	TRBV19	TRBJ1-1	once	.	CASSRGSGTEAFF	TGTGCCAGTAGTCGAGGGTCGGGCACTGAAGCTTTCTTT
17	TRBV30	TRBJ1-3	.	.	CAWSLSGILSFGNTIYF	TGTGCCTGGAGTTTATCAGGGATTCTCTCTTTCGGAAACACCATATATTTT
15	TRBV5-1	TRBJ2-1	.	TRBD2	CASTLGLALDNEQFF	TGCGCCAGCACCCTGGGACTAGCGCTCGACAATGAGCAGTTCTTC
13	TRBV7-9	TRBJ1-2	few	.	CASQVVPAYGYTF	TGTGCCAGCCAGGTGGTTCCAGCCTATGGCTACACCTTC
16	TRBV4-2	TRBJ2-7	.	.	CASSQPKDFPGYEQYF	TGTGCCAGCAGCCAACCCAAGGACTTCCCGGGCTACGAGCAGTACTTC
11	TRBV20-1	TRBJ2-7	.	TRBD1	CSAHRGYEQYF	TGCAGTGCCCACAGGGGATACGAGCAGTACTTC
17	TRBV9	TRBJ2-2	once	.	CASSGPSGVPNTGELFF	TGTGCCAGCAGCGGACCCTCGGGGGTACCAAACACCGGGGAGCTGTTTTTT
14	TRBV5-5	TRBJ1-1	.	.	CASSLTGPNTEAFF	TGTGCCAGCAGCTTGACAGGCCCGAACACTGAAGCTTTCTTT
16	TRBV4-1	TRBJ2-6	.	TRBD1	CASSQVYRTGEVVLTF	TGCGCCAGCAGCCAAGTGTACAGGACAGGGGAAGTAGTCCTGACTTTC
15	TRBV6-5	TRBJ2-3	.	TRBD2	CASSNTGGREDTQYF	TGTGCCAGCAGCAACACGGGGGGACGGGAAGATACGCAGTATTTT
15	TRBV28	TRBJ2-1	.	TRBD2	CASSLQRDSYNEQFF	TGTGCCAGCAGTTTACAGCGGGACTCCTACAATGAGCAGTTCTTC
14	TRBV6-1	TRBJ1-4	.	.	CATIWTAKHEKLFF	TGTGCCACGATCTGGACAGCTAAGCACGAAAAACTGTTTTTT
18	TRBV5-4	TRBJ1-6	.	TRBD1	CASSLLGQGPRKNSPLHF	TGTGCCAGCAGCTTGTTGGGACAGGGCCCTAGAAAAAATTCACCCCTCCACTTT
15	TRBV25-1	TRBJ1-1	few	.	CASSEWRERNTEAFF	TGTGCCAGCAGTGAATGGCGGGAGAGGAACACTGAAGCTTTCTTT
14	TRBV5-1	TRBJ2-2	.	.	CASFLLQGPGELFF	TGCGCCAGCTTTTTATTACAGGGTCCCGGGGAGCTGTTTTTT
15	TRBV5-6	TRBJ2-1	.	TRBD1	CASSLAGTGGDEQFF	TGTGCCAGCAGCTTGGCCGGGACAGGGGGCGATGAGCAGTTCTTC
14	TRBV13	TRBJ2-1	once	.	CASSLLGYVREQFF	TGTGCCAGCAGCTTACTCGGGTACGTCAGAGAGCAGTTCTTC
12	TRBV5-1	TRBJ2-1	.	.	CASSFKNNEQFF	TGCGCCAGCAGCTTTAAAAACAATGAGCAGTTCTTC
15	TRBV7-9	TRBJ1-4	.	TRBD1	CASSYSTGANEKLFF	TGTGCCAGCAGCTATTCGACAGGGGCTAATGAAAAACTGTTTTTT
18	TRBV5-1	TRBJ2-3	once	TRBD2	CASSYAGTSGASTDTQYF	TGCGCCAGCAGCTATGCTGGGACTAGCGGGGCAAGCACAGATACGCAGTATTTT
15	TRBV7-9	TRBJ1-4	.	TRBD1	CASSFTGGINEKLFF	TGTGCCAGCAGCTTTACAGGGGGAATTAATGAAAAACTGTTTTTT
16	TRBV29-1	TRBJ2-2	once	TRBD1	CSVPGQGAANTGELFF	TGCAGCGTACCGGGACAGGGGGCTGCGAACACCGGGGAGCTGTTTTTT
14	TRBV9	TRBJ2-2	.	.	CASNLGLLGGELFF	TGTGCCAGCAACCTAGGACTTCTGGGCGGGGAGCTGTTTTTT
15	TRBV7-2	TRBJ2-7	.	TRBD1	CASSWDRDSLYEQYF	TGTGCCAGCAGCTGGGACCGGGACAGTCTCTACGAGCAGTACTTC
14	TRBV27	TRBJ2-2	.	.	CASSPDTNTGELFF	TGTGCCAGCAGTCCAGACACGAACACCGGGGAGCTGTTTTTT
16	TRBV11-2	TRBJ2-7	.	.	CASSLEGRTVTYEQYF	TGTGCCAGCAGCTTAGAGGGCCGGACAGTCACTTACGAGCAGTACTTC
13	TRBV27	TRBJ1-1	once	.	CASSAAGNTEAFF	TGTGCCAGCAGTGCCGCGGGAAACACTGAAGCTTTCTTT
13	TRBV28	TRBJ2-5	.	TRBD1	CASRSGGLETQYF	TGTGCCAGCAGGTCAGGGGGCTTGGAGACCCAGTACTTC
14	TRBV6-1	TRBJ2-5	few	.	CASSDRTPQETQYF	TGTGCCAGCAGTGACCGGACACCCCAAGAGACCCAGTACTTC
15	TRBV18	TRBJ2-2	.	.	CASSPSQGHTGELFF	TGTGCCAGCTCACCGTCGCAGGGCCACACCGGGGAGCTGTTTTTT
18	TRBV4-1	TRBJ2-7	.	.	CASSQPSQAGAFTYEQYF	TGCGCCAGCAGCCAACCGTCACAGGCGGGGGCATTTACCTACGAGCAGTACTTC
13	TRBV10-3	TRBJ1-2	.	TRBD1	CAISGQGSYGYTF	TGTGCCATCAGTGGACAGGGGAGCTATGGCTACACCTTC
16	TRBV18	TRBJ1-4	.	TRBD1	CASSSGQGATNEKLFF	TGTGCCAGCTCATCGGGACAGGGTGCAACTAATGAAAAACTGTTTTTT
16	TRBV7-3	TRBJ2-2	.	TRBD2	CASSLYQRGNTGELFF	TGTGCCAGCAGCTTATACCAGCGGGGAAACACCGGGGAGCTGTTTTTT
16	TRBV5-6	TRBJ2-5	few	TRBD1	CASSSLAFRQGETQYF	TGTGCCAGCAGCTCCCTGGCGTTTAGACAGGGAGAGACCCAGTACTTC
14	TRBV6-1	TRBJ2-3	.	TRBD2	CASIELAGGVTQYF	TGTGCCAGCATTGAACTAGCGGGGGGGGTTACGCAGTATTTT
16	TRBV9	TRBJ2-7	.	.	CASSVGVKGPSYEQYF	TGTGCCAGCAGCGTAGGGGTTAAGGGGCCGTCCTACGAGCAGTACTTC
15	TRBV11-3	TRBJ2-2	.	TRBD2	CASSQAAGATGELFF	TGTGCCAGCAGCCAAGCGGCGGGAGCCACCGGGGAGCTGTTTTTT
13	TRBV6-6	TRBJ1-2	.	.	CASSYPKEDGYTF	TGTGCCAGCAGTTACCCAAAAGAGGATGGCTACACCTTC
15	TRBV4-3	TRBJ2-4	.	.	CASSQKQRAKNIQYF	TGCGCCAGCAGCCAAAAACAGAGAGCCAAAAACATTCAGTACTTC
11	TRBV6-1	TRBJ2-2	.	.	CASTVTGELFF	TGTGCCAGCACCGTTACCGGGGAGCTGTTTTTT
13	TRBV9	TRBJ2-1	.	.	CASSFTSYNEQFF	TGTGCCAGCAGCTTCACTAGCTACAATGAGCAGTTCTTC
16	TRBV5-8	TRBJ1-2	.	.	CASRLYYAREAYGYTF	TGTGCCAGCAGACTTTACTATGCTCGGGAAGCCTATGGCTACACCTTC
13	TRBV9	TRBJ2-7	.	TRBD1	CASRGTADYEQYF	TGTGCCAGCAGGGGGACAGCGGACTACGAGCAGTACTTC
17	TRBV7-9	TRBJ2-3	few	TRBD2	CASSVLAGGPSADTQYF	TGTGCCAGCAGCGTACTAGCGGGAGGGCCGTCGGCAGATACGCAGTATTTT
15	TRBV27	TRBJ2-5	.	TRBD1	CASSSFPTGWETQYF	TGTGCCAGCAGTTCTTTCCCGACAGGGTGGGAGACCCAGTACTTC
15	TRBV18	TRBJ1-3	once	.	CASSPPRDSGNTIYF	TGTGCCAGCTCACCACCCAGGGACTCTGGAAACACCATATATTTT
15	TRBV9	TRBJ2-7	.	TRBD2	CASSMGTSGSHEQYF	TGTGCCAGCAGCATGGGGACTAGCGGGAGCCACGAGCAGTACTTC
13	TRBV4-1	TRBJ1-1	.	.	CASSLREGTEAFF	TGCGCCAGCAGTTTAAGGGAGGGCACTGAAGCTTTCTTT
17	TRBV4-1	TRBJ1-6	.	.	CASSQDLGGSYNSPLHF	TGCGCCAGCAGCCAAGACCTGGGAGGGTCCTATAATTCACCCCTCCACTTT
14	TRBV27	TRBJ2-5	.	.	CASSFQGSGETQYF	TGTGCCAGCAGTTTTCAGGGATCGGGAGAGACCCAGTACTTC
13	TRBV29-1	TRBJ2-5	.	TRBD1	CSVGDRVQETQYF	TGCAGCGTAGGGGACAGGGTCCAAGAGACCCAGTACTTC
13	TRBV7-2	TRBJ2-1	.	.	CASSLVELNEQFF	TGTGCCAGCAGCTTAGTGGAGTTAAATGAGCAGTTCTTC
21	TRBV14	TRBJ1-4	.	TRBD1	CASSQVIIVPGQVSGREKLFF	TGTGCCAGCAGCCAAGTAATTATAGTCCCGGGACAGGTATCCGGCAGGGAAAAACTGTTTTTT
15	TRBV11-1	TRBJ1-1	.	TRBD1	CASSQNPGGASEAFF	TGTGCCAGCAGCCAAAACCCAGGGGGCGCTTCTGAAGCTTTCTTT
13	TRBV11-3	TRBJ1-1	.	TRBD1	CASSLTGDTEAFF	TGTGCCAGCAGCTTAACAGGGGACACTGAAGCTTTCTTT
15	TRBV7-3	TRBJ2-1	.	TRBD2	CASSGSGSPYNEQFF	TGTGCCAGCAGCGGGAGCGGGAGCCCTTACAATGAGCAGTTCTTC
19	TRBV4-3	TRBJ2-7	.	TRBD2	CASSQMADTRLAGVYEQYF	TGCGCCAGCAGCCAAATGGCCGATACTAGGCTAGCGGGAGTATACGAGCAGTACTTC